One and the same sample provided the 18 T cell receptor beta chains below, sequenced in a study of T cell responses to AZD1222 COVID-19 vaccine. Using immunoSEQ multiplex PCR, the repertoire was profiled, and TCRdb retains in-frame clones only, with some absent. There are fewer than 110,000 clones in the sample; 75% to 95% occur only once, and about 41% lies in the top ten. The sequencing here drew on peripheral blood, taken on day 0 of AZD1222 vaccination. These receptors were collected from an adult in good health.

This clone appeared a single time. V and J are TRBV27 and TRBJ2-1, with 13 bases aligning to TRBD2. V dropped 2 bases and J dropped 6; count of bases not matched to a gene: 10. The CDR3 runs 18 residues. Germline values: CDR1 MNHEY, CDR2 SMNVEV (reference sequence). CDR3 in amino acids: CASSLGPGRTSGSNEQFF. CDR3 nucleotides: TGTGCCAGCAGTTTAGGGCCGGGGAGGACTAGCGGGAGCAATGAGCAGTTCTTC.

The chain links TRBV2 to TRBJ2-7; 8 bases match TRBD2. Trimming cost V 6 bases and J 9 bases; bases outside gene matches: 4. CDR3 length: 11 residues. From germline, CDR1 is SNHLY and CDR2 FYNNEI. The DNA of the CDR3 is TGTGCCAGCAGGGGACTAGGGCGGCAGTACTTC. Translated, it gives CASRGLGRQYF.

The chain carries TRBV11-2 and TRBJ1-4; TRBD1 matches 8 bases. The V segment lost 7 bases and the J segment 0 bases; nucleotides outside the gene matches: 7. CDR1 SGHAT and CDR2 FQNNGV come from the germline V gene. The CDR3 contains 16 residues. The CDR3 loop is CASTLGQVATNEKLFF. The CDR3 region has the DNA TGTGCCAGCACCCTGGGACAGGTTGCAACTAATGAAAAACTGTTTTTT. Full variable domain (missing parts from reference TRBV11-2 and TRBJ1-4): EAGVAQSPRYKIIEKRQSVAFWCNPISGHATLYWYQQILGQGPKLLIQFQNNGVVDDSQLPKDRFSAERLKGVDSTLKIQPAKLEDSAVYLCASTLGQVATNEKLFFGSGTQLSVL.

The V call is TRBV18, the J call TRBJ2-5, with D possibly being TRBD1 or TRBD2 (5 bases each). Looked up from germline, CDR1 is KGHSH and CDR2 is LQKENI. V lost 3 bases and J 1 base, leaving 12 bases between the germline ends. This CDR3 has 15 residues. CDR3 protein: CASSPPGRFQETQYF. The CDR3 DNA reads TGTGCCAGCTCACCTCCGGGACGGTTCCAAGAGACCCAGTACTTC. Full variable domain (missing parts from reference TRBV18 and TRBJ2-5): NAGVMQNPRHLVRRRGQEARLRCSPMKGHSHVYWYRQLPEEGLKFMVYLQKENIIDESGMPKERFSAEFPKEGPSILRIQQVVRGDSAAYFCASSPPGRFQETQYFGPGTRLLVL.

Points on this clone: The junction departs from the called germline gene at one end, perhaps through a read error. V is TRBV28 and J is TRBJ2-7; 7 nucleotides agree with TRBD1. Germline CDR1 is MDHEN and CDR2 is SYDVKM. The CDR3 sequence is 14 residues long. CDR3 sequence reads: CASSLQPGQQSQDF. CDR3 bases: TGTGCCAGCAGTCTGCAGCCGGGACAGCAATCCCAGGACTTC.

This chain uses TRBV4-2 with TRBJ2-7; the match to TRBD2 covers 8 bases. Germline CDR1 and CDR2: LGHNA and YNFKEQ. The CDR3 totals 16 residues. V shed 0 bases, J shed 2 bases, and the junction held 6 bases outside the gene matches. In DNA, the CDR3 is TGTGCCAGCAGCCAAGATCCAGGGACTAGTCCCTACGAGCAGTACTTC. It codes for CASSQDPGTSPYEQYF.

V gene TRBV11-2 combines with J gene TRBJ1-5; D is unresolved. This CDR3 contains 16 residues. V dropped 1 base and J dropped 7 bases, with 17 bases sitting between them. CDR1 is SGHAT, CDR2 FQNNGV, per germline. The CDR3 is CASSLGRGQARQPQHF. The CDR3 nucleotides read TGTGCCAGCAGCTTAGGGCGAGGGCAGGCGCGACAGCCCCAGCATTTT.

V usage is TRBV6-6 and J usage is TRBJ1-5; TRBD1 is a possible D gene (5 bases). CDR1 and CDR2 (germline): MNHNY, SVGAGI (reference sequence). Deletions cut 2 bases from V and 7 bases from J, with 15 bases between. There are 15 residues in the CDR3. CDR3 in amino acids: CASSYAAKGRQPQHF. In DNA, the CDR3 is TGTGCCAGCAGTTACGCGGCGAAGGGGAGGCAGCCCCAGCATTTT.

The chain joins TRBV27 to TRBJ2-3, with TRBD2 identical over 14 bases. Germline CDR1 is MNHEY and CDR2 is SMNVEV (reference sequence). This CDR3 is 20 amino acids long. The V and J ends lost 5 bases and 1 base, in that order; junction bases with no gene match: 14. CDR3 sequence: CASSPAPGTSGRIGTDTQYF. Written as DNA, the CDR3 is TGTGCCAGCAGTCCCGCGCCCGGGACTAGCGGGAGAATCGGCACAGATACGCAGTATTTT.

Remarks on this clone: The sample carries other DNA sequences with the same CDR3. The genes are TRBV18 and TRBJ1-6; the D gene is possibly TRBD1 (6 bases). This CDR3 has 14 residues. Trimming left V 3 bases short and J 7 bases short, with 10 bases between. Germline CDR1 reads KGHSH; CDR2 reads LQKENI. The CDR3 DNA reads TGTGCCAGCTCACCGGACAGAGTCAATTCACCCCTCCACTTT. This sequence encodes CASSPDRVNSPLHF. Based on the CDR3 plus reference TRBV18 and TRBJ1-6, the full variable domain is NAGVMQNPRHLVRRRGQEARLRCSPMKGHSHVYWYRQLPEEGLKFMVYLQKENIIDESGMPKERFSAEFPKEGPSILRIQQVVRGDSAAYFCASSPDRVNSPLHFGNGTRLTVT.

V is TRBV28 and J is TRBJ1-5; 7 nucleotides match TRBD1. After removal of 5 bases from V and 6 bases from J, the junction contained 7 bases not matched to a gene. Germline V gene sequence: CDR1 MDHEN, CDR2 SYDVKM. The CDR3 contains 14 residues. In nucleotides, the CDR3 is TGTGCCAGCAGTCCGACAGGGATCGGTCAGCCCCAGCATTTT. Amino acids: CASSPTGIGQPQHF.

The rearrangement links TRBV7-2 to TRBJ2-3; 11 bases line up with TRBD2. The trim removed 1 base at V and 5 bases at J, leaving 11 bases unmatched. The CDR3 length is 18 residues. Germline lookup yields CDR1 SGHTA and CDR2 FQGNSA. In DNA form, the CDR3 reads TGTGCCAGCAGCTTAGGGTTACTAGCGGGAGCCACGGGAGATACGCAGTATTTT. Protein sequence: CASSLGLLAGATGDTQYF.

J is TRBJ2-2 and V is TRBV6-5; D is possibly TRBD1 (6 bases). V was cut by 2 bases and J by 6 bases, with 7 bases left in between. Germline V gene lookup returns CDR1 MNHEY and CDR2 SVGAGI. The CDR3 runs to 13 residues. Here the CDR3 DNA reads TGTGCCAGCAGTTACCACAGGGCCGGGGAGCTGTTTTTT. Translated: CASSYHRAGELFF.

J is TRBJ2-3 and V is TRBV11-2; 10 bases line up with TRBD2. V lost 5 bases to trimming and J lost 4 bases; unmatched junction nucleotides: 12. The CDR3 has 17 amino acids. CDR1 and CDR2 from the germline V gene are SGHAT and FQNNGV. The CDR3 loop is CASSPIPSGRRSDTQYF. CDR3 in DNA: TGTGCCAGCAGCCCCATCCCTAGCGGGAGACGGTCAGATACGCAGTATTTT.

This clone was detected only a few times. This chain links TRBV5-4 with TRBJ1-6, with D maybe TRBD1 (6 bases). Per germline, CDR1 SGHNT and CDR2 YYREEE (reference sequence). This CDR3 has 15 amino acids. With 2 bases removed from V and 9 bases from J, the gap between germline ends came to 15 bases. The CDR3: CASSFRTGNSSPLHF. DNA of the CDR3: TGTGCCAGCAGCTTCCGAACAGGGAACTCTTCACCCCTCCACTTT.

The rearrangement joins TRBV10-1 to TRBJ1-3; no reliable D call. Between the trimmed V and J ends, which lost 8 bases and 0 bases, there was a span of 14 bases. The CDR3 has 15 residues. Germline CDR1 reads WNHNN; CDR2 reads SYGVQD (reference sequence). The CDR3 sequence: CASRPDPFSGNTIYF. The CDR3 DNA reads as TGCGCCAGCCGGCCGGACCCCTTCTCTGGAAACACCATATATTTT.

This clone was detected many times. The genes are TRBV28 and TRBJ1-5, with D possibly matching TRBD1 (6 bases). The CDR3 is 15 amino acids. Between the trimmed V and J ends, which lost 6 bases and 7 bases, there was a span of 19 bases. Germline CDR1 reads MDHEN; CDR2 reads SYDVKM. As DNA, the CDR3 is TGTGCCAGCAGCTCCGGACCGAGGGGGGACCAGCCCCAGCATTTT. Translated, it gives CASSSGPRGDQPQHF.

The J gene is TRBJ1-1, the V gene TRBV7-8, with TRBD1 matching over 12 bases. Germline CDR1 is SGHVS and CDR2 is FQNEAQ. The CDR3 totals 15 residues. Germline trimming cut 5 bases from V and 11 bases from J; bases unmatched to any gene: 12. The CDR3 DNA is TGTGCCAGCAGCATATCGGGACAGGGGGCCAGGGAGGCTTTCTTT. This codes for CASSISGQGAREAFF.